This T cell receptor beta chain was sequenced during a study of Ad26.COV2.S vaccination and SARS-CoV-2 variants. The sample holds one count of this clone. At one of its ends the junction is not consistent with the germline gene, which may arise from a read error. Per germline, CDR1 SGHRS and CDR2 YFSETQ. The length of the CDR3 is 13 residues. Measured with immunoSEQ multiplex PCR; TCRdb has only the in-frame clones, and not every one. Of about 350,000 clones in the sample, just over 90% were seen once. Sequencing was performed on peripheral blood, taken after recovery from COVID-19. The chain uses TRBV5-1 and TRBJ2-7, with 8 bases that match TRBD1. This sequence was found in a human donor who had recovered from COVID-19. The CDR3 region has the DNA TGCGCCAGCAGCGCAGGGGGCTCCCACGAGCAGTACTTC. As protein: CASSAGGSHEQYF.